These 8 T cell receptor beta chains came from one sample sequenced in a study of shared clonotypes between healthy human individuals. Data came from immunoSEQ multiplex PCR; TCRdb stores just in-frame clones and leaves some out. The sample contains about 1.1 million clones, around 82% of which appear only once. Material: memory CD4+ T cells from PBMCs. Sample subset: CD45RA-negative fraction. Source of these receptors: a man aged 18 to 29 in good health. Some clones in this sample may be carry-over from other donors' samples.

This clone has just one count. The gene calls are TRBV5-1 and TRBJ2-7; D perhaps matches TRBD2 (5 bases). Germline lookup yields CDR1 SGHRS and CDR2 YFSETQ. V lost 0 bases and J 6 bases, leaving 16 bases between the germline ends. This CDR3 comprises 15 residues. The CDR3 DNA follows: TGCGCCAGCAGCTTGGATCGGGGTTCTGGTGGCGAGCAGTACTTC. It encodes CASSLDRGSGGEQYF.

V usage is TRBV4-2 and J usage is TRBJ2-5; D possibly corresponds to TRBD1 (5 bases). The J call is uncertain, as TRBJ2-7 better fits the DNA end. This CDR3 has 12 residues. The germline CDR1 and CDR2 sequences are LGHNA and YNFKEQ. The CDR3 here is CASSQEGAEQYF. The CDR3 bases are TGTGCCAGCAGCCAAGAAGGGGCCGAGCAGTACTTC.

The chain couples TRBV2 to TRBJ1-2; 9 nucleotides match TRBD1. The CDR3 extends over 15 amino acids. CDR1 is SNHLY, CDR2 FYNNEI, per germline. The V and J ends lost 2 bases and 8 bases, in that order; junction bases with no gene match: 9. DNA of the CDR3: TGTGCCAGCAGTGAACCGGGACAGGGCGTTCGGGGCTACACCTTC. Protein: CASSEPGQGVRGYTF.

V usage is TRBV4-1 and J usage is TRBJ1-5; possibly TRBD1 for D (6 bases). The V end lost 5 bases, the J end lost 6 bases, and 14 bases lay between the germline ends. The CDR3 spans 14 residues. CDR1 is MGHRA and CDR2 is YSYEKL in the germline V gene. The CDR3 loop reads CASSTRGQGQPQHF. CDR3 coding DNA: TGCGCCAGCAGCACCCGGGGGCAGGGTCAGCCCCAGCATTTT.

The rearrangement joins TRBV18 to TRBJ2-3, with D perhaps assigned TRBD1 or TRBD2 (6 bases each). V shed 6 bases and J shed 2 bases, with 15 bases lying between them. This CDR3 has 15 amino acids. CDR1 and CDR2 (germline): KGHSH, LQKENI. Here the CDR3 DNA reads TGTGCCAGCTCGACCCGGGGGCCATCCACAGATACGCAGTATTTT. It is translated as CASSTRGPSTDTQYF.

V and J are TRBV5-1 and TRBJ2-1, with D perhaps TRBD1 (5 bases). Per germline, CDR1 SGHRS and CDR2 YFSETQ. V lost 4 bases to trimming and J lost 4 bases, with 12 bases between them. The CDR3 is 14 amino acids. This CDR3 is CASSILTVYNEQFF. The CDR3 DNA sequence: TGCGCCAGCAGCATCTTGACAGTTTACAATGAGCAGTTCTTC.

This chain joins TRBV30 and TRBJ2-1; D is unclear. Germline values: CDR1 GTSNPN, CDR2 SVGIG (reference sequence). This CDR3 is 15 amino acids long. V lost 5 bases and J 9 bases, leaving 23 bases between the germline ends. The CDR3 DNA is TGTGCCTGGCCTAACACTTCCTTCTCATCCGGTGAGCAGTTCTTC. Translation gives CAWPNTSFSSGEQFF.

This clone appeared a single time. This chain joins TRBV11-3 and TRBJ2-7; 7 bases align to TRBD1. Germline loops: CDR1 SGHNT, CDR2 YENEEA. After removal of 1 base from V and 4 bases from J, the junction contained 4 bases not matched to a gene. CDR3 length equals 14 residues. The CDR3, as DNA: TGTGCCAGCAGCTTAGGGGGACAGCCATACGAGCAGTACTTC. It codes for CASSLGGQPYEQYF.